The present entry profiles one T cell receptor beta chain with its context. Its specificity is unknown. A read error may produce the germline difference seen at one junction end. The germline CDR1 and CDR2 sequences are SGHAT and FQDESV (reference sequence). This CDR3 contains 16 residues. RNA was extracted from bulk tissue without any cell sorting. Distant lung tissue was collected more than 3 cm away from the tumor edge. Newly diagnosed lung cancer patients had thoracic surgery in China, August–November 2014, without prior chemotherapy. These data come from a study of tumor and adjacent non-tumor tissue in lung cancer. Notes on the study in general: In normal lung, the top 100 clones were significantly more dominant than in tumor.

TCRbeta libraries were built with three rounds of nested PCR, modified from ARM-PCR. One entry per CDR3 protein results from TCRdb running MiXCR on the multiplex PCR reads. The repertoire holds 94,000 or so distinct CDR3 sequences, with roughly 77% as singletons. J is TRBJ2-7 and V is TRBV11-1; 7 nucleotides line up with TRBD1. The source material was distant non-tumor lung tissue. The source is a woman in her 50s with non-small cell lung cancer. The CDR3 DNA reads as TGTCCTAGCAGTCCACTAGGGGACAGCAGCTCCTACGAGCAGCACTTC. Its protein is CPSSPLGDSSSYEQHF. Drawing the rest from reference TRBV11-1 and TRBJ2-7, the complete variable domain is EAEVAQSPRYKITEKSQAVAFWCDPISGHATLYWYRQILGQGPELLVQFQDESVVDDSQLPKDRFSAERLKGVDSTLKIQPAELGDSAMYLCPSSPLGDSSSYEQHFGPGTRLTVT.